This is a list of T cell receptor beta chains from one sample in a study of OX40 agonist ivuxolimab in advanced cancers. Using immunoSEQ multiplex PCR, the repertoire was profiled, and TCRdb retains in-frame clones only, with some absent. The sample has nearly 80,000 clones; under 90% are singletons. The sample in question was CD4+ or CD8+ T cells sorted from blood, obtained in a trial of the OX40 agonist ivuxolimab. Every receptor here comes from an adult with an advanced solid tumor such as melanoma, head and neck, liver or kidney cancer. Both conserved end residues are part of each CDR3. D genes are given only for firm matches. For some rows the clone size is stated as once, few or many, or as a class when expanded; others skip it.

TRBJ1-2 | TRBV11-2 | . | TRBD1 | CASSLAGTGAAGYTF | TGTGCCAGCAGCTTAGCCGGGACAGGGGCGGCTGGCTACACCTTC
TRBJ1-1 | TRBV10-3 | . | TRBD1 | CAISQDREAFF | TGTGCCATCAGCCAGGACAGGGAAGCTTTCTTT
TRBJ1-2 | TRBV28 | . | . | CASSSPAGGNGIYGYTF | TGTGCCAGCAGTTCTCCTGCGGGAGGGAACGGGATATATGGCTACACCTTC
TRBJ2-2 | TRBV11-2 | . | . | CASSLVRWGLNTGELFF | TGTGCCAGCAGCTTAGTAAGATGGGGGCTGAACACCGGGGAGCTGTTTTTT
TRBJ2-7 | TRBV28 | few | . | CASRPQDLYEQYF | TGTGCCAGCAGACCACAGGACTTATACGAGCAGTACTTC
TRBJ1-1 | TRBV28 | . | . | CASSRLTNTEAFF | TGTGCCAGCAGTCGCTTAACAAACACTGAAGCTTTCTTT
TRBJ1-6 | TRBV4-2 | once | . | CASSQDGWSSSSYNSPLHF | TGTGCCAGCAGCCAAGATGGATGGAGTTCGAGCTCCTATAATTCACCCCTCCACTTT
TRBJ2-1 | TRBV6-5 | . | . | CASSPQGAGDEQFF | TGTGCCAGCAGTCCACAGGGAGCCGGGGATGAGCAGTTCTTC
TRBJ1-1 | TRBV4-2 | . | . | CASSQDMASMNTEAFF | TGTGCCAGCAGCCAAGATATGGCATCCATGAACACTGAAGCTTTCTTT
TRBJ2-5 | TRBV29-1 | . | TRBD1 | CSVRQGAGETQYF | TGCAGCGTTCGACAGGGGGCGGGAGAGACCCAGTACTTC
TRBJ2-2 | TRBV9 | . | TRBD2 | CASSVASRTSGIGTGELFF | TGTGCCAGCAGCGTAGCTAGTCGGACTAGCGGGATAGGCACCGGGGAGCTGTTTTTT
TRBJ1-5 | TRBV6-1 | once | . | CASTPGPYQPQHF | TGTGCCAGCACCCCAGGCCCGTATCAGCCCCAGCATTTT
TRBJ2-7 | TRBV30 | . | TRBD1 | CALKTGAGNEQYF | TGTGCCTTGAAGACAGGGGCAGGAAACGAGCAGTACTTC
TRBJ1-3 | TRBV5-1 | few | TRBD1 | CASSSEGARGNTIYF | TGCGCCAGCAGCTCGGAGGGGGCGCGGGGAAACACCATATATTTT
TRBJ1-2 | TRBV6-1 | . | TRBD1 | CAVLDRALYGYTF | TGTGCCGTTCTAGACAGGGCCCTTTATGGCTACACCTTC
TRBJ2-1 | TRBV2 | . | . | CASSLQGVNEQFF | TGTGCCAGCAGTTTACAGGGAGTGAATGAGCAGTTCTTC
TRBJ2-5 | TRBV5-1 | once | TRBD1 | CASRLGQGETQYF | TGCGCCAGCAGACTAGGACAGGGCGAGACCCAGTACTTC
TRBJ1-6 | TRBV28 | . | . | CASYAPGGGGAGSPLHF | TGTGCCAGCTACGCCCCCGGTGGGGGGGGCGCGGGTTCACCCCTCCACTTT